This TCR beta chain emerged from a study of T cell repertoires in cytomegalovirus infection. Turning to the study itself: HLA-B-restricted CMV epitopes that are well studied were used alongside recently identified HLA-C-restricted ones. Regarding the study as a whole: The ex vivo response showed dominance by HLA-C-restricted CMV-specific TCR beta clonotypes.

Note on this clonotype: Its target is unknown.

MiXCR was run by TCRdb on the reads, yielding one entry per CDR3 protein. The sample lists about 340,000 distinct CDR3 sequences, almost 30% seen once, with 20% in the top ten. CDR1 and CDR2 (germline): DFQATT, SNEGSKA (reference sequence). The CDR3 totals 14 residues. V dropped 5 bases and J dropped 1; count of bases not matched to a gene: 7. V gene TRBV20-1 combines with J gene TRBJ2-7, with 8 bases that match TRBD2. Sequencing used cultured PBMCs, obtained from culture after CMV antigen stimulation. This sequence originates from a human donor in good health (CMV status not recorded). Some clones in this sample may be carry-over from other donors' samples. CDR3 in amino acids: CSASTSARSYEQYF. CDR3 nucleotide sequence: TGCAGTGCTTCGACTAGCGCACGGTCCTACGAGCAGTACTTC.